The 14 T cell receptor beta chains reported below all come from one sample, sequenced in a study of regulatory T cells in long-lasting Graves disease. The time point was: newly diagnosed GD, antithyroid drugs for less than 3 months. Researchers made the TCR library from RNA that was extracted from PBMCs. Combining iRepertoire HTBI primers with Arm-PCR of CDR3 regions, the authors built TCR beta libraries. TCRdb reprocessed the multiplex PCR reads via MiXCR and lists one record per CDR3 protein. The top ten hold just under 25% of the sample, which has roughly 560,000 distinct CDR3 sequences, about 16% seen once. These sequences were also reported in another study, on T cells in Graves' hyperthyroidism and ophthalmopathy.

The sequenced sample was peripheral blood mononuclear cells (PBMCs), obtained at new diagnosis, from a patient treated with antithyroid drugs. The source is a woman aged 40-65 years with Graves disease.

The CDR3 region has the DNA TGTGCCAGTAGTATGCCCTCAGGGGCTAAGACAGATACGCAGTATTTT. Translating it yields CASSMPSGAKTDTQYF. The rearrangement links TRBV19 to TRBJ2-3; a possible D gene is TRBD1 (6 bases). CDR3 length: 16 amino acids. CDR1 and CDR2 (germline): LNHDA, SQIVND (reference sequence). Trimming left V 3 bases short and J 3 bases short, with 16 bases between.

This clonotype has a handful of counts. The CDR3 protein is CASSHRSSSLIPPLHF. Written as DNA, the CDR3 is TGTGCCAGCAGTCACAGGAGCTCGTCCCTAATTCCACCCCTCCACTTT. V is TRBV6-2 or TRBV6-3 and J is TRBJ1-6, with a weak D call TRBD1 (5 bases). Germline V lookup: CDR1 MNHEY, CDR2 SVGEGT. V was cut by 5 bases and J by 11 bases, with 22 bases left in between. This CDR3 is built from 16 residues.

This clonotype was found a few times. This chain uses TRBV5-6 with TRBJ2-1; no definite D call. CDR1 and CDR2 (germline): SGHDT, YYEEEE. V lost 2 bases and J lost 9, with 9 bases in between. The CDR3 consists of 12 residues. This CDR3 is CASSFTPGEQFF. The CDR3 DNA follows: TGTGCCAGCAGCTTTACTCCGGGTGAGCAGTTCTTC.

The chain employs TRBV2 and TRBJ2-7, with D hard to call. Trimming removed 3 bases from V and 7 bases from J, with 13 bases in between. This CDR3 is built from 13 residues. The germline V gene has CDR1 SNHLY and CDR2 FYNNEI. In DNA form, the CDR3 reads TGTGCCAGCAGTGAGTGGGCCTCCAATGAGCAGTACTTC. Translated, it gives CASSEWASNEQYF. Full variable domain (remainder filled in from reference TRBV2 and TRBJ2-7): EPEVTQTPSHQVTQMGQEVILRCVPISNHLYFYWYRQILGQKVEFLVSFYNNEISEKSEIFDDQFSVERPDGSNFTLKIRSTKLEDSAMYFCASSEWASNEQYFGPGTRLTVT.

This clonotype was seen at least ten times. This chain uses TRBV18 with TRBJ2-3, with TRBD1 matching 7 bases. The DNA end is a closer match to TRBJ1-1, so the J assignment may be wrong. The CDR3 is 14 residues long. Germline V gene lookup returns CDR1 KGHSH and CDR2 LQKENI. CDR3 region: CASSPGGKGARAFF. CDR3 coding DNA: TGTGCCAGCTCACCAGGAGGAAAGGGGGCGCGAGCTTTCTTT.

This clonotype was counted ten times or more. This chain joins TRBV11-2 and TRBJ1-5; no definite D call. Germline CDR1 is SGHAT and CDR2 is FQNNGV. V lost 3 bases, J lost 6 bases, and 21 bases lay in between. This CDR3 region has 17 residues. The CDR3 here is CASSLVYSSGNRQPQHF. The DNA for the CDR3 is TGTGCCAGCAGCTTGGTCTACAGTTCCGGGAATCGTCAGCCCCAGCATTTT.

The table lists this clonotype with many counts. The chain links TRBV2 to TRBJ1-1; no reliable D call. With 6 bases removed from V and 3 bases from J, the gap between germline ends came to 8 bases. From germline, CDR1 is SNHLY and CDR2 FYNNEI. The CDR3 spans 12 residues. CDR3 nucleotides: TGTGCCAGCAGCGTACAATACACTGAAGCTTTCTTT. Protein: CASSVQYTEAFF.

This clonotype was observed a handful of times. DNA of the CDR3: TGTGCCAGCAGCGTAGCTGACAGGGTAAACTATGGCTACACCTTC. This codes for CASSVADRVNYGYTF. The chain is built from TRBV9 and TRBJ1-2; 7 nucleotides line up with TRBD1. Germline-derived CDR1 and CDR2 are SGDLS and YYNGEE. V shed 0 bases, J shed 2 bases, and the junction held 4 bases outside the gene matches. The CDR3 is 15 amino acids.

The CDR3 region has the DNA TGTGCCAGCAGCTTAGTCAGGGGGCCCTACTCTGGGGCCAACGTCCTGACTTTC. Its protein product is CASSLVRGPYSGANVLTF. The V gene is TRBV11-2, the J gene TRBJ2-6; 8 nucleotides match TRBD1. The CDR3 runs to 18 residues. Germline V lookup: CDR1 SGHAT, CDR2 FQNNGV. With V trimmed by 1 base and J by 0 bases, 5 bases remained unmatched.

This rearrangement joins TRBV7-2 to TRBJ2-5; 8 nucleotides align to TRBD2. Germline assignment: CDR1 SGHTA and CDR2 FQGNSA. The CDR3 is 16 residues long. The V and J ends lost 6 bases and 9 bases, in that order; junction bases with no gene match: 18. The CDR3 sequence is CASSSAPGLEVRSQYF. The CDR3 DNA follows: TGTGCCAGCAGTTCCGCCCCGGGACTAGAGGTTAGGTCCCAGTACTTC.

This clonotype was recorded many times. This chain connects TRBV3-1 to TRBJ1-4; no clear D gene. Trimming took off 0 bases at V and 4 bases at J, with 3 bases between the two ends. This CDR3 is 13 amino acids long. Germline V gives CDR1 LGHDT, CDR2 YNNKEL (reference sequence). The CDR3 region is CASSQDYNEKLFF. The CDR3 DNA reads TGTGCCAGCAGCCAAGACTATAATGAAAAACTGTTTTTT.

This clonotype has a count of ten or more. V and J are TRBV7-8 and TRBJ2-3, with D possibly TRBD2 on 6 matching bases. Germline CDR1 is SGHVS and CDR2 is FQNEAQ. The CDR3 extends over 17 amino acids. The ends were cut back, 1 base at V and 0 bases at J, with 14 bases in the middle. CDR3 DNA sequence: TGTGCCAGCAGCTTAGTTAGCAGGGAGGTCAGCACAGATACGCAGTATTTT. Encoded protein: CASSLVSREVSTDTQYF. Full variable domain (outside the CDR3, taken from reference TRBV7-8 and TRBJ2-3): GAGVSQSPRYKVAKRGQDVALRCDPISGHVSLFWYQQALGQGPEFLTYFQNEAQLDKSGLPSDRFFAERPEGSVSTLKIQRTQQEDSAVYLCASSLVSREVSTDTQYFGPGTRLTVL.

This clonotype was seen a few times. The rearrangement uses TRBV6-5 and TRBJ2-7; 7 nucleotides agree with TRBD1. CDR1 and CDR2 (germline): MNHEY, SVGAGI. The CDR3 runs 15 residues. V shed 0 bases, J shed 2 bases, and the junction held 4 bases outside the gene matches. CDR3 residues: CASSYSKDRAYEQYF. The CDR3 DNA follows: TGTGCCAGCAGTTACTCGAAAGACAGGGCCTACGAGCAGTACTTC.

The sample holds many counts of this clonotype. V usage is TRBV12-3 or TRBV12-4 and J usage is TRBJ1-1; unclear D gene. Between the trimmed V and J ends, which lost 3 bases and 5 bases, there was a span of 10 bases. The length of the CDR3 is 13 residues. Here the CDR3 DNA reads TGTGCCAGCAGTTTGCGGGTGCTGACTGAAGCTTTCTTT. It is translated as CASSLRVLTEAFF.